The clone carrying this T cell receptor beta chain was seen once. These data originate in a study of blood T cell repertoires in COVID-19. Study-level information: The samples span acute and convalescent COVID-19 from the United States, Italy and Spain.

The V end was cut by 2 bases, the J end by 3 bases, with 11 bases between. Germline-derived CDR1 and CDR2 are MNHEY and SVGEGT. The CDR3 has 15 amino acids. Clones were read by immunoSEQ multiplex PCR, and TCRdb kept only the in-frame ones, dropping some. In the table there are approximately 66,000 clones, roughly 86% of which are singletons. The clonotype originates from a man aged 55 to 70 with acute or convalescent COVID-19. The chain is built from TRBV6-2 or TRBV6-3 and TRBJ2-1; D unresolved. Sequencing was done on a sample of peripheral blood. This CDR3 reads CASSYEADYYNEQFF. In DNA form, the CDR3 reads TGTGCCAGCAGTTACGAGGCAGATTACTACAATGAGCAGTTCTTC.